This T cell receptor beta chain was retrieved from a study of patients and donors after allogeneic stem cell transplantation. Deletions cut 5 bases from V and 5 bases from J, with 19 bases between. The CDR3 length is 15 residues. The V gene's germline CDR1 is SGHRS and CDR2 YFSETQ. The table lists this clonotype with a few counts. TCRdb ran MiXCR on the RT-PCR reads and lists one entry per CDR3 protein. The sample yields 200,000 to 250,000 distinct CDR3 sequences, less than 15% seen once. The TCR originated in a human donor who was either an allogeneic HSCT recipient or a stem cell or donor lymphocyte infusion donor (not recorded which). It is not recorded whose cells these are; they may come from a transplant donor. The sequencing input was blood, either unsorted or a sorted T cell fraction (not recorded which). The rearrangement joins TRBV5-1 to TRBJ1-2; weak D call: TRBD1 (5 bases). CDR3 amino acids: CASSIGSGPLYGYTF. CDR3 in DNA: TGCGCCAGCAGTATTGGGTCGGGGCCACTTTATGGCTACACCTTC. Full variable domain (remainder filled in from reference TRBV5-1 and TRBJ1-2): KAGVTQTPRYLIKTRGQQVTLSCSPISGHRSVSWYQQTPGQGLQFLFEYFSETQRNKGNFPGRFSGRQFSNSRSEMNVSTLELGDSALYLCASSIGSGPLYGYTFGSGTRLTVV.